This paragraph covers one TCR beta chain sequence. The antigen this receptor binds is unknown. The sample holds no much larger clone one base away, and base qualities are not on file. The sample comes from a study of CD8 T cells in acute hepatitis C reinfection (dated by TCRdb to about 2021). Looking at the study overall: The study profiled the TCRbeta repertoire of CD8+ T cells specific for the HCV NS3-1073 epitope during acute infection and after viral clearance. Paired acute and follow-up samples were contributed by four of the spontaneous resolvers. Summary of the overall study and its limitations: Diversity in the NS3-1073 specific repertoires was high, and no significant differences in diversity emerged among acute resolver, follow-up resolver and acute chronic samples. Because bulk sequencing was performed on the TCRbeta chain only, alphabeta pairing of public clonotypes could not be determined. Some 13 public clonotypes were found regardless of outcome; one public clonotype used V04-02/J02-02. Few CDR3 sequences were shared with other epitopes, and differences in sequencing approaches may have limited exact matching. Chronically infected subjects had no follow-up repertoires because NS3-1073 specific cells were too rare to sort. TRBV04 and TRBV06 gene families were preferentially used in all groups, and this usage was not explained by overrepresentation in the naive pool.

Genomic DNA was extracted from FACS-sorted cells, and TCRbeta chains were sequenced through the commercial immunoSEQ service. Under the source paper's analysis protocol: Repertoire data were analyzed with ImmunoSEQ Analyzer software v3.0 and R v3.5.1. Sequences containing stop codons or out-of-frame rearrangements were removed, so only productive rearrangements were analyzed. The sequencing provider supplied the Simpson diversity, Shannon entropy, CDR3 length and nucleotide addition metrics. Clonotypes were grouped by frequency into dominant, sub-dominant, low or lowest abundance categories, and clonotypes below 0.1% were left out of most analyses. A CDR3 amino acid clonotype was called public when found in at least two subjects at a cumulative frequency of at least 0.5%. Sourced from immuneACCESS, this table was stored by TCRdb with only in-frame sequences that have V and J called. A share of the clones is absent; for the studies checked, an unresolved V gene accounts for under half, and the remainder has no known explanation. That table supplies the V and J calls and clone size; D and trimming were determined from the DNA. Present in this sample are about 38,000 clones, around nine tenths of which were seen just once. Jointly, the top ten make up more than 0.4% of the sample.

The meaning of the sample's time point label: naive CD8 control sorted from an acute-time-point sample. Enrolled in the Montreal Hepatitis C Cohort (HEPCO) in Canada, the donors were people who inject drugs, and these donors were followed every 3 months. A positive HCV RNA or antibody test that followed a negative test within the previous 24 weeks was the definition used for acute primary HCV infection. Antibodies against CD3, CD8 and CD45RO were used for surface staining, and dead cells were excluded with an aqua fixable dye. About 6 subjects who developed chronic infection, defined as HCV RNA positivity at 24 weeks, were also included in the cohort. From thawed, previously cryostored peripheral blood mononuclear cells, CD8+ T cells were purified through negative selection performed by means of the MACS CD8+ T cell Isolation Kit. A BD FACSAria II cell sorter was used for cell sorting. The CDR3 spans 13 residues, from the cysteine through the phenylalanine. CDR3 DNA is the only sequence kept; it has 39 bases, read in frame from the first base. Germline trimming: 2 bases from V, 14 bases from J; junction bases outside gene matches: 5. Per the germline V gene (reference sequence), LNHDA is the CDR1 and SQIVND is the CDR2.

The rearranged segments are TRBV19 and TRBJ2-1; 11 bases in between match TRBD2. Sequenced material: naive CD8+ T cells from PBMCs. The meaning of the sample's cell subset or site label: sorted total naive CD45RO-negative CD8+ T cells. The sequence came from a man aged 30 to 45 with chronic hepatitis C. The CDR3 loop reads CASSISSGGFEFF. Here is the DNA: TGTGCCAGTAGTATATCTAGCGGGGGGTTCGAGTTCTTC.